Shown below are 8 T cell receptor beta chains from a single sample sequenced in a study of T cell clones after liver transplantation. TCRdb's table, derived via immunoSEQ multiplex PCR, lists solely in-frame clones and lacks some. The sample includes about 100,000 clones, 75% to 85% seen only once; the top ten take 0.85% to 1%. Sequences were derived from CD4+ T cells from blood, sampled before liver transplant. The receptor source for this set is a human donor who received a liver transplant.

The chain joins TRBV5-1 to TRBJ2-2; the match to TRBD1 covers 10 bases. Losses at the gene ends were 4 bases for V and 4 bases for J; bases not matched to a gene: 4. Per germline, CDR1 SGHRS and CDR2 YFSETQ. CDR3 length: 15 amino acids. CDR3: CASSPGQGFTGELFF. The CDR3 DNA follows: TGCGCCAGCAGCCCGGGACAGGGGTTCACCGGGGAGCTGTTTTTT.

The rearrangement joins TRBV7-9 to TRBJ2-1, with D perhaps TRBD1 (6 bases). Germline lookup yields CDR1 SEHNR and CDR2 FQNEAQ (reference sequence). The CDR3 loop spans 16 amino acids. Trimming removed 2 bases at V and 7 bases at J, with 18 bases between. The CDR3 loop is CASSLILPQGWNEQFF. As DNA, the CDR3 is TGTGCCAGCAGCTTAATTCTGCCCCAGGGGTGGAATGAGCAGTTCTTC.

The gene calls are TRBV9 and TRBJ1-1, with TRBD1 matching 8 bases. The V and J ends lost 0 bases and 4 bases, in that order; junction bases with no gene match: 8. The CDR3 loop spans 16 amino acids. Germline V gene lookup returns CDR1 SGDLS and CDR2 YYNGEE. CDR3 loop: CASSVAGQGAGTEAFF. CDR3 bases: TGTGCCAGCAGCGTAGCTGGCCAGGGGGCGGGCACTGAAGCTTTCTTT.

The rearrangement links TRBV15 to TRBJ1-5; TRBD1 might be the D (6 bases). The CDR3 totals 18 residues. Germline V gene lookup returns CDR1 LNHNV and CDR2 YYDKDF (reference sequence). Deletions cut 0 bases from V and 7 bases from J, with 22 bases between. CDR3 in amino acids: CATSRDRSGAGIGQPQHF. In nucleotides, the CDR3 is TGTGCCACCAGCAGAGATCGGTCGGGGGCTGGGATCGGCCAGCCCCAGCATTTT.

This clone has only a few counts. The CDR3 DNA follows: TGTGCCAGCTCACCACCCGATGGAAACACCATATATTTT. It encodes CASSPPDGNTIYF. The chain employs TRBV18 and TRBJ1-3; D is uncertain. Trimming left V 0 bases short and J 3 bases short, with 3 bases between. Germline V CDR1 and CDR2: KGHSH, LQKENI. The CDR3 is 13 residues long.

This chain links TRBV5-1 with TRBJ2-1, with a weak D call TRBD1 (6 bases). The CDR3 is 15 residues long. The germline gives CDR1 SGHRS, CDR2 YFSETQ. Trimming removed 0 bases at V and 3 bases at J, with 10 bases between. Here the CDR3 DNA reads TGCGCCAGCAGCTTGGCCGGACAGCTCTACAATGAGCAGTTCTTC. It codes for CASSLAGQLYNEQFF.

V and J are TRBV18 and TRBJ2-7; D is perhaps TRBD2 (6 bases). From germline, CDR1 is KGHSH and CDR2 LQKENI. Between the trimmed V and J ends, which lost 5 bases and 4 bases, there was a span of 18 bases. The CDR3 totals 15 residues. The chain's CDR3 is CASSSTWEAGYEQYF. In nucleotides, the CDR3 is TGTGCCAGCTCAAGTACCTGGGAGGCCGGGTACGAGCAGTACTTC.

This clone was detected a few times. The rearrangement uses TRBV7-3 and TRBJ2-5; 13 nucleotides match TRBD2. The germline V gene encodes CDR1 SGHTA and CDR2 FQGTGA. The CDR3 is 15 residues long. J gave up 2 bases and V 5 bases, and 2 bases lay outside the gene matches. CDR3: CASSRGLAGQETQYF. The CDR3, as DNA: TGTGCCAGCAGCCGGGGACTAGCGGGACAAGAGACCCAGTACTTC.